Each of the 21 T cell receptor beta chains below was sequenced from the same sample in a study of blood T cell repertoires in COVID-19 (dated by TCRdb to 2020 to 2021). The library was produced with the immunoSEQ multiplex PCR assay. The source is immuneACCESS, and TCRdb retained only in-frame sequences with V and J called. Part of the clones is not carried over; for the studies checked, unresolved V genes explain less than half of this, and the remainder is unexplained. The sample includes 400,000 or so clones, with 89% observed a single time. The top ten clonotypes cover less than 2% of the sample. The sequenced sample was peripheral blood. The receptors shown here come from a woman in her forties with COVID-19, enrolled during active disease.

This clone appeared once. The gene calls are TRBV2 and TRBJ2-1; TRBD1 aligns across 8 bases. Germline V CDR1 and CDR2: SNHLY, FYNNEI. This CDR3 is 14 amino acids long. Trimming cost V 5 bases and J 13 bases; bases outside gene matches: 13. CDR3 nucleotide sequence: TGTGCCAGCAGTTTTCAAATCCGGGACAGGCTCCAGTTCTTC. This translates into CASSFQIRDRLQFF.

The chain is built from TRBV12-3 or TRBV12-4 and TRBJ2-3; 8 bases fit TRBD1. This CDR3 spans 13 amino acids. V lost 7 bases, J lost 4 bases, and 4 bases stayed unmatched. CDR3 protein: CASTLTGADTQYF. The CDR3 bases are TGTGCCAGCACCCTGACAGGGGCAGATACGCAGTATTTT.

In this sample, this clone turned up once. V and J are TRBV21-1 and TRBJ1-1; the D call in the table, TRBD1, was not verified against the DNA. TRBV21-1 is tagged as a pseudogene. This CDR3 spans 15 amino acids. Here the CDR3 reads CASSKHRGPRTEAFF. DNA of the CDR3: TGTGCCAGCAGCAAACACAGGGGGCCGAGAACTGAAGCTTTCTTT.

The genes are TRBV7-2 and TRBJ1-1; D gene unclear. Trimming removed 3 bases at V and 0 bases at J, with 8 bases between. Germline values: CDR1 SGHTA, CDR2 FQGNSA. This CDR3 has 14 amino acids. Here the CDR3 DNA reads TGTGCCAGCAGCTTTGGGCACCTGAACACTGAAGCTTTCTTT. Amino acids: CASSFGHLNTEAFF.

This clone was observed a handful of times. The chain is built from TRBV12-3 or TRBV12-4 and TRBJ1-2; no reliable D call. V lost 7 bases and J lost 8, with 11 bases in between. The CDR3 is made up of 11 amino acids. The CDR3 loop reads CASTLGRGYTF. Written as DNA, the CDR3 is TGTGCCAGCACCTTAGGGAGGGGCTACACCTTC.

This clone has a single count. The CDR3 sequence: CASSQRSGVGNTIYF. The DNA of the CDR3 is TGTGCCAGCAGCCAACGATCAGGGGTGGGAAACACCATATATTTT. The V gene is TRBV4-2, the J gene TRBJ1-3; D possibly corresponds to TRBD1 (6 bases). The CDR3 extends over 15 amino acids. Trimming shortened V by 2 bases and J by 4 bases, and 12 bases separated the two germline ends. CDR1 LGHNA and CDR2 YNFKEQ come from the germline V gene.

This clone showed up just a few times. The V call is TRBV7-9, the J call TRBJ2-5, with D unclear. The V end lost 3 bases, the J end lost 2 bases, and 13 bases lay between the germline ends. The V gene's germline CDR1 is SEHNR and CDR2 FQNEAQ (reference sequence). The length of the CDR3 is 15 residues. The CDR3 sequence is CASSLVYEEQETQYF. In nucleotides, the CDR3 is TGTGCCAGCAGCTTGGTCTACGAGGAACAAGAGACCCAGTACTTC.

The CDR3 DNA reads TGTGCCAGCAGCTTACGAGGGGAGGATTCACCCCTCCACTTT. Residues: CASSLRGEDSPLHF. The chain combines TRBV7-9 with TRBJ1-6; D possibly corresponds to TRBD1 (5 bases). Between the trimmed V and J ends, which lost 2 bases and 8 bases, there was a span of 10 bases. From germline, CDR1 is SEHNR and CDR2 FQNEAQ (reference sequence). The CDR3 covers 14 residues.

The chain couples TRBV28 to TRBJ2-7; 8 bases fit TRBD2. Trimming removed 6 bases from V and 2 bases from J; junction bases left unmatched: 6. Per the germline V gene, CDR1 is MDHEN and CDR2 is SYDVKM. The CDR3 covers 14 residues. The CDR3 is CASRTSAVPYEQYF. The CDR3 DNA sequence: TGTGCCAGCAGGACTAGCGCAGTACCCTACGAGCAGTACTTC.

The chain is built from TRBV7-8 and TRBJ1-4, with TRBD1 as a possible D gene (5 bases). V lost 2 bases, J lost 0 bases, and 13 bases lay in between. CDR1 and CDR2 (germline): SGHVS, FQNEAQ. The CDR3 covers 17 residues. Here the CDR3 DNA reads TGTGCCAGCAGCTTAAAGTTAGGAGGGGCAACTAATGAAAAACTGTTTTTT. Translated, it gives CASSLKLGGATNEKLFF.

V gene TRBV4-1 combines with J gene TRBJ2-1, with 9 nucleotides matching TRBD2. V was pared by 4 bases and J by 2 bases, with 6 bases of the junction left unmatched. The germline V gene has CDR1 MGHRA and CDR2 YSYEKL. CDR3 length equals 16 residues. The CDR3 reads CASSPIPSGAYNEQFF. CDR3 in DNA: TGCGCCAGCAGCCCGATTCCTAGCGGGGCCTACAATGAGCAGTTCTTC.

The rearrangement uses TRBV7-9 and TRBJ1-1, with D maybe TRBD1 (6 bases). The CDR3 length is 16 residues. Germline CDR1 and CDR2: SEHNR and FQNEAQ (reference sequence). Trimming took off 7 bases at V and 0 bases at J, with 18 bases between the two ends. This chain's CDR3 is CASIWPLGQMNTEAFF. Written as DNA, the CDR3 is TGTGCCAGCATCTGGCCCCTAGGACAGATGAACACTGAAGCTTTCTTT.

This rearrangement joins TRBV27 to TRBJ1-1; D remains unclear. The germline V gene has CDR1 MNHEY and CDR2 SMNVEV (reference sequence). The length of the CDR3 is 13 residues. V gave up 2 bases and J gave up 4 bases, with 8 bases separating them. For the CDR3, the DNA is TGTGCCAGCAGTTTAATGGGGAGCACTGAAGCTTTCTTT. Residues: CASSLMGSTEAFF.

The genes are TRBV19 and TRBJ1-1; TRBD1 matches at 7 bases. The junction had 13 bases not matched to a gene; V was cut back by 6 bases and J by 0 bases. This CDR3 region has 17 residues. Per the germline V gene, CDR1 is LNHDA and CDR2 is SQIVND (reference sequence). The CDR3 region has the DNA TGTGCCAGTAGCTCTCTCACAGGGGCCCCCATGAACACTGAAGCTTTCTTT. Translating gives CASSSLTGAPMNTEAFF.

This rearrangement joins TRBV7-3 to TRBJ1-2; D is possibly TRBD1 (5 bases). Germline CDR1 and CDR2: SGHTA and FQGTGA. This CDR3 has 13 amino acids. V was clipped by 4 bases and J by 4 bases, with 10 bases between them. This CDR3 is CASSSRGGYGYTF. As DNA, the CDR3 is TGTGCCAGCAGCTCCCGCGGGGGCTATGGCTACACCTTC.

In the case of this clone: At one end the junction does not follow the germline gene, possibly because of a read error. The chain combines TRBV7-7 with TRBJ2-3; TRBD1 aligns across 10 bases. This CDR3 has 16 residues. Germline V gene lookup returns CDR1 SSHAT and CDR2 FNYEAQ (reference sequence). CDR3 nucleotides: TGTGCTAGCAGTCCTTACGGGACAGGGGACTCGGATACGCAGTATTTT. Translating gives CASSPYGTGDSDTQYF.

V gene TRBV5-1 combines with J gene TRBJ2-5; TRBD1 matches 10 bases. CDR3 length equals 16 residues. V shed 4 bases, J shed 5 bases, and the junction held 11 bases outside the gene matches. From germline, CDR1 is SGHRS and CDR2 YFSETQ. The CDR3 sequence: CASSRSLGTGDETQYF. CDR3 nucleotide sequence: TGCGCCAGCAGCCGAAGCCTCGGGACAGGGGATGAGACCCAGTACTTC. The full variable domain, completed using reference TRBV5-1 and TRBJ2-5, is KAGVTQTPRYLIKTRGQQVTLSCSPISGHRSVSWYQQTPGQGLQFLFEYFSETQRNKGNFPGRFSGRQFSNSRSEMNVSTLELGDSALYLCASSRSLGTGDETQYFGPGTRLLVL.

The V gene is TRBV6-5, the J gene TRBJ1-2; the D is unclear. The CDR3 is made up of 14 amino acids. Germline V CDR1 and CDR2: MNHEY, SVGAGI. V lost 7 bases and J lost 0, with 12 bases in between. CDR3 nucleotide sequence: TGTGCCAGCATTAACAGCGGAGCTAACTATGGCTACACCTTC. Translating gives CASINSGANYGYTF.

V and J are TRBV7-3 and TRBJ1-1; D gene uncertain. The CDR3 contains 13 residues. V shed 10 bases and J shed 0 bases, with 12 bases lying between them. Per the germline V gene, CDR1 is SGHTA and CDR2 is FQGTGA. CDR3 amino acids: CATSRFMNTEAFF. The CDR3 DNA follows: TGTGCCACCTCCAGGTTCATGAACACTGAAGCTTTCTTT.

Here the CDR3 DNA reads TGTGCCAGCGCGGAGGCAGTTAACACCGGGGAGCTGTTTTTT. The encoded protein is CASAEAVNTGELFF. This rearrangement joins TRBV6-4 to TRBJ2-2; D perhaps matches TRBD2 (5 bases). This CDR3 has 14 amino acids. The germline gives CDR1 MRHNA, CDR2 SNTAGT. The V end was cut by 8 bases, the J end by 2 bases, with 12 bases between.

V usage is TRBV29-1 and J usage is TRBJ2-1; D perhaps matches TRBD2 (5 bases). Trimming shortened V by 6 bases and J by 7 bases, and 19 bases separated the two germline ends. In germline, CDR1 is SQVTM, CDR2 ANQGSEA. The CDR3 extends over 14 amino acids. This chain's CDR3 is CSVPWSGWRNEQFF. The CDR3 DNA reads as TGCAGCGTGCCGTGGTCGGGGTGGAGGAATGAGCAGTTCTTC.